This T cell receptor (beta chain) was documented in a study of cytomegalovirus exposure and HLA in healthy donors. V was trimmed by 5 bases and J by 3 bases, leaving 13 bases between them. Germline V gene sequence: CDR1 SEHNR, CDR2 FQNEAQ (reference sequence). This CDR3 comprises 15 residues. Researchers ran the PCR with 60 Vbeta and 13 Jbeta primers. Profiling relied on immunoSEQ multiplex PCR, and the TCRdb table lists in-frame clones only, not all of them. The sample records 130,000 to 150,000 clones, 84% being singletons. The chain joins TRBV7-9 to TRBJ1-4, with a possible D match to TRBD1 (5 bases). The TCR originated in a boy aged 2 to 10 in good health and CMV-seronegative. Sequencing was done on a sample of PBMCs. The CDR3, as DNA: TGTGCCAGCAGCCACGGGCGGGGGGCTAATGAAAAACTGTTTTTT. Protein product: CASSHGRGANEKLFF.